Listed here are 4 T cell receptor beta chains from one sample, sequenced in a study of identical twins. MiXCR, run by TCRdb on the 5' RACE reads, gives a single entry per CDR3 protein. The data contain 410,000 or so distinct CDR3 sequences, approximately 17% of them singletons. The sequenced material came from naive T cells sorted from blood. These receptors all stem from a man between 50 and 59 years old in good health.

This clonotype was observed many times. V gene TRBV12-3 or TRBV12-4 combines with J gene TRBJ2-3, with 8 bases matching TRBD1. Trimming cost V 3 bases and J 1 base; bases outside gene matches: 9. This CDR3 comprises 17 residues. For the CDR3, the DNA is TGTGCCAGCAGTTTCGTGGACAGGGTATGGGGCACAGATACGCAGTATTTT. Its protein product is CASSFVDRVWGTDTQYF.

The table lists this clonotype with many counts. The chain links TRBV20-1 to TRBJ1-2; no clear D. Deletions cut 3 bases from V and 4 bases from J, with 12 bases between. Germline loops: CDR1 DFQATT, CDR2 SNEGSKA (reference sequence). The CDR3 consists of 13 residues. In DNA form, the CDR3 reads TGCAGTGCTAGTCCGCAGCACCTCTATGGCTACACCTTC. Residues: CSASPQHLYGYTF.

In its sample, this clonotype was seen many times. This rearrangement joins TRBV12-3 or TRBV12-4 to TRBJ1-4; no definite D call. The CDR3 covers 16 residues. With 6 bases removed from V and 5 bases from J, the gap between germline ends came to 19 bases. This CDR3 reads CASSSSFQLTNEKLFF. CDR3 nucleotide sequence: TGTGCCAGCAGCTCCAGCTTCCAGCTGACAAATGAAAAACTGTTTTTT.

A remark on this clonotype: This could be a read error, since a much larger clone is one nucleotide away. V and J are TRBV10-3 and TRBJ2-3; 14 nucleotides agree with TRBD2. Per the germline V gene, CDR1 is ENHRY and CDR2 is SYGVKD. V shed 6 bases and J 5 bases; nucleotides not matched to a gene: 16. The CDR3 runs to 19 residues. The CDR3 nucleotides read TGTGCCATCAGGGAACCGACTAGCGGGAGGGCCAGAAGAATAGATACGCAGTATTTT. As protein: CAIREPTSGRARRIDTQYF.